These T cell receptor beta chains were read from a single sample in a study of blood T cells in healthy people across ages. TCRdb called the 5' RACE reads again in MiXCR, with one record for every CDR3 protein. The sample holds approximately 320,000 distinct CDR3 sequences, around 29% seen once. The sequenced sample was blood. Receptor source: a woman in her seventies in good health. The CDR3 runs from the conserved cysteine through the conserved F or W. The order of the fields is J gene, CDR3 length, D gene, clone size, V gene, CDR3 protein, CDR3 DNA. D genes are given only for firm matches. Clone size is given for some rows only: seen once, a few or many times, or a class if the clone is expanded.

TRBJ2-1 14 TRBD2 . TRBV4-2 CASAGTSGYNEQFF TGTGCCAGTGCCGGGACTAGCGGGTACAATGAGCAGTTCTTC
TRBJ2-3 15 TRBD1 once TRBV5-1 CASSLAERTGNTQYF TGCGCCAGCAGCTTGGCCGAAAGGACAGGGAATACGCAGTATTTT
TRBJ1-3 16 . few TRBV28 CASSLASARSGNTIYF TGTGCCAGCAGTTTAGCGTCCGCTCGGTCAGGAAACACCATATATTTT
TRBJ1-3 14 . . TRBV14 CASSQDSFRNTIYF TGTGCCAGCAGCCAAGATTCGTTCAGAAACACCATATATTTT
TRBJ2-1 14 . few TRBV18 CASSPAAGHNEQFF TGTGCCAGCTCACCCGCGGCAGGGCACAATGAGCAGTTCTTC
TRBJ1-2 13 TRBD1 . TRBV10-3 CAISEDRGDGYTF TGTGCCATCAGTGAGGACAGGGGGGATGGCTACACCTTC
TRBJ2-1 16 TRBD2 . TRBV3-1 CASSQDHSGRAKEQFF TGTGCCAGCAGCCAGGACCACAGCGGGAGGGCAAAAGAGCAGTTCTTC
TRBJ2-7 17 TRBD2 . TRBV6-5 CASSYTVVSGRGYEQYF TGTGCCAGCAGTTACACAGTTGTTAGCGGGAGAGGGTACGAGCAGTACTTC
TRBJ2-3 12 TRBD1 few TRBV3-1 CASRDRADTQYF TGTGCCAGCAGGGACAGGGCAGATACGCAGTATTTT
TRBJ2-7 15 TRBD2 . TRBV7-2 CASSLDSSGGAEQYF TGTGCCAGCAGCTTAGATTCTAGCGGGGGGGCAGAGCAGTACTTC
TRBJ2-5 13 . . TRBV2 CASMRDGQETQYF TGTGCCAGCATGCGGGACGGGCAAGAGACCCAGTACTTC
TRBJ2-7 14 TRBD1 . TRBV5-1 CASSWGQGDDEQYF TGCGCCAGCAGCTGGGGACAGGGGGATGACGAGCAGTACTTC
TRBJ2-2 16 . . TRBV3-1 CASSQEPTARSGELFF TGTGCCAGCAGCCAAGAACCCACAGCTCGTTCCGGGGAGCTGTTTTTT
TRBJ1-1 16 TRBD1 many TRBV5-1 CASSSKGRGPNTEAFF TGCGCCAGCAGCTCGAAGGGGAGGGGGCCGAACACTGAAGCTTTCTTT
TRBJ1-4 14 . . TRBV6-1 CASRNGAPNEKLFF TGTGCCAGCAGGAACGGGGCCCCTAATGAAAAACTGTTTTTT
TRBJ1-2 13 . few TRBV6-2/TRBV6-3 CASSYQMGYGYTF TGTGCCAGCAGTTACCAGATGGGCTATGGCTACACCTTC
TRBJ1-5 16 TRBD1 few TRBV29-1 CSVPSRDRGRNQPQHF TGCAGCGTCCCCTCCCGGGACAGGGGCCGCAATCAGCCCCAGCATTTT
TRBJ2-5 13 TRBD2 . TRBV14 CASSQVSGRIQYF TGTGCCAGCAGCCAAGTTAGCGGGAGGATCCAGTACTTC
TRBJ2-1 13 . few TRBV7-9 CASSSSPAGQQFF TGTGCCAGCAGCTCTTCCCCCGCGGGGCAGCAGTTCTTC
TRBJ1-2 12 . many TRBV27 CASRRGNYGYTF TGTGCCAGCAGGCGGGGGAACTATGGCTACACCTTC
TRBJ2-5 14 . few TRBV28 CASSALRERETQYF TGTGCCAGCAGTGCGCTCCGGGAGAGAGAGACCCAGTACTTC
TRBJ1-5 15 . . TRBV6-6 CASSYSTSGSQPQHF TGTGCCAGCAGCTACTCGACTTCAGGGAGTCAGCCCCAGCATTTT
TRBJ1-2 13 . few TRBV12-3/TRBV12-4 CASSLVGNEGYTF TGTGCCAGCAGCCTGGTGGGGAACGAGGGCTACACCTTC
TRBJ1-1 14 . . TRBV5-1 CASSHMTANTEAFF TGCGCCAGCAGCCACATGACAGCGAACACTGAAGCTTTCTTT
TRBJ2-3 12 . . TRBV20-1 CSAPRLPDTQYF TGCAGTGCGCCCAGACTCCCAGATACGCAGTATTTT